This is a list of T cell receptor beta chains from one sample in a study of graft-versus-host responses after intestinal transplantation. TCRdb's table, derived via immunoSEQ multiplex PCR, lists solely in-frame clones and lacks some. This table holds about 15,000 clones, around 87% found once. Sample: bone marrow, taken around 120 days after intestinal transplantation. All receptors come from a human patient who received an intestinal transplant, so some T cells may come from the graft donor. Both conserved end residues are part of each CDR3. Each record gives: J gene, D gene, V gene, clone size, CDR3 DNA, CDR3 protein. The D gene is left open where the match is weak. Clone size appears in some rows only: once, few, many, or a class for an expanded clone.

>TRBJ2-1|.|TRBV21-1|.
TGTGCCAGCAGCAAGAGACTAGCGGGAGTCCCCAATGAGCAGTTCTTC
CASSKRLAGVPNEQFF
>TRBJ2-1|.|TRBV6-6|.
TGTGCCAGCAGTTCCGTTTTTAGCTCCTACAATGAGCAGTTCTTC
CASSSVFSSYNEQFF
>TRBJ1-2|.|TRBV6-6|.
TGTGCCAGCAGTTACCGGGACAACTATGGCTACACCTTC
CASSYRDNYGYTF
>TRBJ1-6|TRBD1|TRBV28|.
TGTGCCAGTATTGTGGGACAGGGTATGTCACCCCTCCACTTT
CASIVGQGMSPLHF
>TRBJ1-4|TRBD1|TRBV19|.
TGTGCCAGTAGTGACCGGACAGGGGGAGAGGCAACTAATGAAAAACTGTTTTTT
CASSDRTGGEATNEKLFF
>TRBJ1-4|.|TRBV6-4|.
TGTGCCAGCAGTCCTAGTAATTACGGTGAAAAACTGTTTTTT
CASSPSNYGEKLFF
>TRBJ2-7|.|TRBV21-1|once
TGTGCCAGCAGCAAAGAGGGGACAGAAGCCTACGAGCAGTACTTC
CASSKEGTEAYEQYF
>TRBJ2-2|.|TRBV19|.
TGTGCCAGTAGTATCGGCGGGGCGAACACCGGGGAGCTGTTTTTT
CASSIGGANTGELFF
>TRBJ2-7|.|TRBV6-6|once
TGTGCCAGCAGTTCGGGGCCCAACGAGCAGTACTTC
CASSSGPNEQYF
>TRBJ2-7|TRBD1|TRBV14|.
TGTGCCAGCAGCCATTCGGACAGGGGGTACGAGCAGTACTTC
CASSHSDRGYEQYF
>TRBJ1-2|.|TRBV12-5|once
TGTGCTAGTGGTTGGGACCGTGAGGGCTACACCTTC
CASGWDREGYTF
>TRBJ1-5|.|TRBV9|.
TGTGCCAGCAGCAACGGGGGGAACCAGAATCAGCCCCAGCATTTT
CASSNGGNQNQPQHF
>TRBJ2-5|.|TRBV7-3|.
TGTGCCAGCAGCTTGAACCGACGTGGAGAGACCCAGTACTTC
CASSLNRRGETQYF
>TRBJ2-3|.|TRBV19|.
TGTGCCAGTACCCTGGGCCCTAGAGATACGCAGTATTTT
CASTLGPRDTQYF
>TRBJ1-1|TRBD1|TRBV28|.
TGTGCCAGCAGTTCCCTGACAGGGGTGAACACTGAAGCTTTCTTT
CASSSLTGVNTEAFF
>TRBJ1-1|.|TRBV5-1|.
TGCGCCAGCAGCGCAACAGTGAAAAACACTGAAGCTTTCTTT
CASSATVKNTEAFF
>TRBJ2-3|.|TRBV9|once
TGTGCCAGCAGCGTAGGGAACATCGGGGGAGATACGCAGTATTTT
CASSVGNIGGDTQYF
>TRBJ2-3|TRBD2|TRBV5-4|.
TGTGCCACCACCCCGACTAGCGGACTTACAGATACGCAGTATTTT
CATTPTSGLTDTQYF
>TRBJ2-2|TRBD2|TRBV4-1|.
TGCGCCAGCAGCCAAGAGGGCCCTAGCGGGAGCTGGCCCGGGGAGCTGTTTTTT
CASSQEGPSGSWPGELFF
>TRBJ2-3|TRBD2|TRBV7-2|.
TGTGCCAGCAGCTTAACTAGCGGGAGCAGAGATACGCAGTATTTT
CASSLTSGSRDTQYF
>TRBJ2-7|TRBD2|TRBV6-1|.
TGTGCCAGTAATCTAGCGGGGAGCTCCTACGAGCAGTACTTC
CASNLAGSSYEQYF
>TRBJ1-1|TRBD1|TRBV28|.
TGTGCCAGCAGCGCAGACAGGGGAGCGCAAGCTTTCTTT
CASSADRGAQAFF
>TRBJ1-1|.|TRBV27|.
TGTGCCAGCAGTTCGGACCTGAGAACTGAAGCTTTCTTT
CASSSDLRTEAFF
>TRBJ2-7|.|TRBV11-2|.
TGTGCCAGCAGCTGGAGGGCCCCCCTCGACGAGCAGTACTTC
CASSWRAPLDEQYF